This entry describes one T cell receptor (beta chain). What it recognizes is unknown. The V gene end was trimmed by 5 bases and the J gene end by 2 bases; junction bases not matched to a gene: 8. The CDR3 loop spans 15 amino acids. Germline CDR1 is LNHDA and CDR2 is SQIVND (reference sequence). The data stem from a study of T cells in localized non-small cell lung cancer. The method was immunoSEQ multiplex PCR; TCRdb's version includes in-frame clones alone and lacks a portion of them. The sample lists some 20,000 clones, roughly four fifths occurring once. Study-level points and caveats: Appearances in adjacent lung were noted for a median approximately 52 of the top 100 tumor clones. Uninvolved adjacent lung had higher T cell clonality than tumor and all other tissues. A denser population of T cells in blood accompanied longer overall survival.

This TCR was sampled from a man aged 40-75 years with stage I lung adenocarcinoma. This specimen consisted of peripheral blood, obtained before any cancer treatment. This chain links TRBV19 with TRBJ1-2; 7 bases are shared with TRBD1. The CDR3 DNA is TGTGCCAGTAGTCCGGGGACAGACTCAAACTATGGCTACACCTTC. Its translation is CASSPGTDSNYGYTF.